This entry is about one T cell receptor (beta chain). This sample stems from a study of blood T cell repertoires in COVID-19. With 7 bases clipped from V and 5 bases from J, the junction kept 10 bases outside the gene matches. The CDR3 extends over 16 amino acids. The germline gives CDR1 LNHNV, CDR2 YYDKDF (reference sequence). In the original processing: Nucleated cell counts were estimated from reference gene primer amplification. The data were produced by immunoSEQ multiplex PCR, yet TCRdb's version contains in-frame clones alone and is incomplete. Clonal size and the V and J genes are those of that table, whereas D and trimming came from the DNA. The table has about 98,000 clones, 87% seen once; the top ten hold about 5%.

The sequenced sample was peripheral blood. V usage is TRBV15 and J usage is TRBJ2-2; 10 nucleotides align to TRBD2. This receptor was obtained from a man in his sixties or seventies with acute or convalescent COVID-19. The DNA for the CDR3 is TGTGCCACCAAGCAGCGGGGGGGCCCGGGGACCGGGGAGCTGTTTTTT. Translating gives CATKQRGGPGTGELFF.